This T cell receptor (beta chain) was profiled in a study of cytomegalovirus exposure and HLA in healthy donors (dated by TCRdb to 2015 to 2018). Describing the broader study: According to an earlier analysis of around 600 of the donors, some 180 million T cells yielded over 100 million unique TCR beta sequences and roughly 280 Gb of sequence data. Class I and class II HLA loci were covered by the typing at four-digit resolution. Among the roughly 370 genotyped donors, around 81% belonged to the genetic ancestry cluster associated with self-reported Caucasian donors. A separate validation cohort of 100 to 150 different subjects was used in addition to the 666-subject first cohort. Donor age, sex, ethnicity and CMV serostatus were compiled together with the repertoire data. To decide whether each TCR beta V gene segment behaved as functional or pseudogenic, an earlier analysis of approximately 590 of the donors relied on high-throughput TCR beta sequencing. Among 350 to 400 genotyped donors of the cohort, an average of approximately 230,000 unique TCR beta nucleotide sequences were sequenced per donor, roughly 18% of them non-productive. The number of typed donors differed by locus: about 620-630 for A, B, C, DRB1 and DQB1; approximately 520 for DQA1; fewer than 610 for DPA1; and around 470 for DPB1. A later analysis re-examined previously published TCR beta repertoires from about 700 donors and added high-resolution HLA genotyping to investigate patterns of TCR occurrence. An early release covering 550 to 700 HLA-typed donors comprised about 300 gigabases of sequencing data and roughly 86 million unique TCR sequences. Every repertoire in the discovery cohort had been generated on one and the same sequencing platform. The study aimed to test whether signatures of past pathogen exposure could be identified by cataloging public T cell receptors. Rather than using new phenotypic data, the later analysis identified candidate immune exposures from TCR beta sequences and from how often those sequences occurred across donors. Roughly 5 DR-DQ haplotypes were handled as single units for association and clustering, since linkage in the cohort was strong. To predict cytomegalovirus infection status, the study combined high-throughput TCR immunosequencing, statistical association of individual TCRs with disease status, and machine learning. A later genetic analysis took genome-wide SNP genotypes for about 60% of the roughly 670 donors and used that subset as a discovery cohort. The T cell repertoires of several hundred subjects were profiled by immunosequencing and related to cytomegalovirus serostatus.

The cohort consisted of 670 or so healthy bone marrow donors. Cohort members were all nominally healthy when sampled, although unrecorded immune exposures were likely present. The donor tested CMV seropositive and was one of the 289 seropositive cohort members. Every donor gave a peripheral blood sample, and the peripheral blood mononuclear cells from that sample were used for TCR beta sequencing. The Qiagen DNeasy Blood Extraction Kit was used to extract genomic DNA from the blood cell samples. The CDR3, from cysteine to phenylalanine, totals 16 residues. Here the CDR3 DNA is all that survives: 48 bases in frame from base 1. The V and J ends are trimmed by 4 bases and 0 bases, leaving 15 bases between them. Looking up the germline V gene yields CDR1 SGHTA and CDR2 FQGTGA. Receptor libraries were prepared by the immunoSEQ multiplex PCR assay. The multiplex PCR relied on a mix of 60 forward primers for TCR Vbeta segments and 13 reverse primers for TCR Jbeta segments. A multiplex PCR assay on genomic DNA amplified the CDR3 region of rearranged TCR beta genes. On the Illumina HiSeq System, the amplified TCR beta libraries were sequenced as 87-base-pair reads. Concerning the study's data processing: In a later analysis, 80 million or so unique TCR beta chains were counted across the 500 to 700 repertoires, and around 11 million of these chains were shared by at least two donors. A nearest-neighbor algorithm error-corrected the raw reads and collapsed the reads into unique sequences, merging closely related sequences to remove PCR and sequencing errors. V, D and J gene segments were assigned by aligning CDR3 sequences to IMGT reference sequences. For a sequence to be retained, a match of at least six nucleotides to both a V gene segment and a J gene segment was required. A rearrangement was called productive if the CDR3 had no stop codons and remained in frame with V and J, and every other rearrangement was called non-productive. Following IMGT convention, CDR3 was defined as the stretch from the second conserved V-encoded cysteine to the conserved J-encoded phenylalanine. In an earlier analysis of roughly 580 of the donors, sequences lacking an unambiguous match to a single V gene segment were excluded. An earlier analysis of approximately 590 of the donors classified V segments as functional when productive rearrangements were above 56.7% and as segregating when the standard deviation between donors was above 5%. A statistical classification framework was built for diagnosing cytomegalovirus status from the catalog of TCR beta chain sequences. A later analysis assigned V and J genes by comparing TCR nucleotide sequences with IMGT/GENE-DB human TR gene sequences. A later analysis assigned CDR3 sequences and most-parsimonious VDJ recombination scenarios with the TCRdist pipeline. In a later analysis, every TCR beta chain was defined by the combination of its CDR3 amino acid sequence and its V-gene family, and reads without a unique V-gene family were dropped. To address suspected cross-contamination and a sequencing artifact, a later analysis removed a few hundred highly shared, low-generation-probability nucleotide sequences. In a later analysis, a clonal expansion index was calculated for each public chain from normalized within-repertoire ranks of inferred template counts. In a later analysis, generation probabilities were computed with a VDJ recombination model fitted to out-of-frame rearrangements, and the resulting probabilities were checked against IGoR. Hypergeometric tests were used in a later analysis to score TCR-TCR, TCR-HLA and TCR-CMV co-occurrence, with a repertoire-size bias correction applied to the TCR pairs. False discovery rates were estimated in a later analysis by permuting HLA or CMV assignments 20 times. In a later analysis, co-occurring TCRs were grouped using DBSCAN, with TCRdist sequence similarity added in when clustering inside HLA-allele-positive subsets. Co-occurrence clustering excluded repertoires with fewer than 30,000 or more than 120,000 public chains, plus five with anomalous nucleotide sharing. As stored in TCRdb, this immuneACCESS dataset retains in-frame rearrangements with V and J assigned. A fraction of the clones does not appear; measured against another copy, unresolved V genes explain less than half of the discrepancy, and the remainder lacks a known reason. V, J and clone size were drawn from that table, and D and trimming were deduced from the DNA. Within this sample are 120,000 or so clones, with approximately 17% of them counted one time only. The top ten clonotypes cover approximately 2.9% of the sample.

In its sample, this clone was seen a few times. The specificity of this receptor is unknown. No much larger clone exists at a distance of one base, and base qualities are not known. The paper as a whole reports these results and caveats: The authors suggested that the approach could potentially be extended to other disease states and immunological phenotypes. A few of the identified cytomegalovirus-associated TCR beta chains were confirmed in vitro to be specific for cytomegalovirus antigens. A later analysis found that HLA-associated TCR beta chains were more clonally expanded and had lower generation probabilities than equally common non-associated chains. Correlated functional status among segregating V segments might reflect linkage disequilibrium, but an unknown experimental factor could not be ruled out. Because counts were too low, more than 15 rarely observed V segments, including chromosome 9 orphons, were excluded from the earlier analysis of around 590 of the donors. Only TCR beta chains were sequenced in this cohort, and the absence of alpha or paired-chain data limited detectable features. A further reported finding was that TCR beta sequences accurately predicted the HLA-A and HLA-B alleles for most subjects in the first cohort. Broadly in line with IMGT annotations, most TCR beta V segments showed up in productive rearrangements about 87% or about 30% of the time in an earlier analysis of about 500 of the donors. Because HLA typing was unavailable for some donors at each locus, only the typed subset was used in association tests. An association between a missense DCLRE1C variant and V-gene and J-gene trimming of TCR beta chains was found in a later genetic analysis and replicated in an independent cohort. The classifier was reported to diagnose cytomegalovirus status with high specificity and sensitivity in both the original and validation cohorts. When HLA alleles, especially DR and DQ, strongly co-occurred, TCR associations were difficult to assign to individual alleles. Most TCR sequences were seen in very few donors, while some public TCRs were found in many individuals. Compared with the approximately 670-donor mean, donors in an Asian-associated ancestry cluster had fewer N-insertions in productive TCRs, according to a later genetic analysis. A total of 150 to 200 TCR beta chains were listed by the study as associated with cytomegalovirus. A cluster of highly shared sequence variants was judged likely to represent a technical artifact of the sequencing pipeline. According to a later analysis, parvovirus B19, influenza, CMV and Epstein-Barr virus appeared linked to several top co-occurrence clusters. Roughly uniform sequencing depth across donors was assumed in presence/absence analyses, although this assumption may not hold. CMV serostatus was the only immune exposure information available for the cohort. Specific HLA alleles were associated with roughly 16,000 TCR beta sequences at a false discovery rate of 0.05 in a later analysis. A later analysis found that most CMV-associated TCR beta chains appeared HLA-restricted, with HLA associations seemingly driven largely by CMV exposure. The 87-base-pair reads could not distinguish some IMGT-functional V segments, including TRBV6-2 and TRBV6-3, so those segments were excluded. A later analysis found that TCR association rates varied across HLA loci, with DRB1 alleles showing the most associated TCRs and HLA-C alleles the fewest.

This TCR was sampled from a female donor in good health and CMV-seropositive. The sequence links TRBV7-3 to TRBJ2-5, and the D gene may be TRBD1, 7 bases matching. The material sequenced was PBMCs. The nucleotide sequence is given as TGTGCCAGCAGCTCCCACCCCAGGGGGGACCAAGAGACCCAGTACTTC. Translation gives CASSSHPRGDQETQYF. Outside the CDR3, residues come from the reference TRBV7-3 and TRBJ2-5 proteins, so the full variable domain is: GAGVSQTPSNKVTEKGKYVELRCDPISGHTALYWYRQSLGQGPEFLIYFQGTGAADDSGLPNDRFFAVRPEGSVSTLKIQRTERGDSAVYLCASSSHPRGDQETQYFGPGTRLLVL.